A single sample is the source of the 21 T cell receptor beta chains below, sequenced in a study of spatial heterogeneity in lung cancer. Their antigen targets remain unknown. Indicated time point: sample taken at primary tumor resection. The study, taken as a whole, reports: In tumors, expanded intratumoral alpha and beta TCR counts tracked mutation counts.

MiXCR, run by TCRdb on the 5' RACE reads, gives a single entry per CDR3 protein. Here the sample spans around 910 distinct CDR3 sequences, over 12% being singletons. Source: lung tumor tissue, taken at surgery. The receptors were sampled from a female donor with early-stage non-small cell lung cancer.

This clonotype qualifies as large. The chain recombines TRBV29-1 with TRBJ2-1, with 8 bases lining up with TRBD1. Germline-derived CDR1 and CDR2 are SQVTM and ANQGSEA. The CDR3 has 12 residues. With V trimmed by 4 bases and J by 16 bases, 12 bases remained unmatched. CDR3 in amino acids: CSVGRSGTGKFF. The DNA for the CDR3 is TGCAGCGTTGGGCGTTCCGGGACAGGCAAATTCTTC.

This clonotype is judged medium-sized. This chain connects TRBV5-1 to TRBJ2-2; no clear D. CDR1 is SGHRS and CDR2 is YFSETQ in the germline V gene. Between the trimmed V and J ends, which lost 5 bases and 2 bases, there was a span of 10 bases. This CDR3 has 14 amino acids. The CDR3 spells CASRGSYNTGELFF. CDR3 DNA sequence: TGCGCCAGCAGGGGCAGCTACAACACCGGGGAGCTGTTTTTT. Combining the CDR3 with reference TRBV5-1 and TRBJ2-2 gives the whole variable domain KAGVTQTPRYLIKTRGQQVTLSCSPISGHRSVSWYQQTPGQGLQFLFEYFSETQRNKGNFPGRFSGRQFSNSRSEMNVSTLELGDSALYLCASRGSYNTGELFFGEGSRLTVL.

This clonotype was seen a single time. The chain couples TRBV29-1 to TRBJ2-3; possibly TRBD1 for D (6 bases). CDR3 length: 13 amino acids. Germline-derived CDR1 and CDR2 are SQVTM and ANQGSEA. Trimming left V 7 bases short and J 3 bases short, with 14 bases between. The CDR3 nucleotides are TGCAGCGCAATACAGGGTACTACAGATACGCAGTATTTT. It codes for CSAIQGTTDTQYF.

This clonotype is deemed large. The junction shows a germline mismatch at one end, possibly a read error. The V call is TRBV27, the J call TRBJ2-5; no firm D call. The CDR3 covers 12 residues. In germline, CDR1 is MNHEY, CDR2 SMNVEV (reference sequence). The DNA for the CDR3 is TGTGCCAGCGGACGTTTACAAGAGGCCCAGTACTTC. Translating it yields CASGRLQEAQYF.

This clonotype is hyperexpanded within its sample. V gene TRBV4-1 combines with J gene TRBJ1-6, with no clear D. CDR1 is MGHRA and CDR2 is YSYEKL in the germline V gene. CDR3 length equals 16 residues. V was cut by 0 bases and J by 0 bases, with 6 bases left in between. This CDR3 is CASSQDFGSYNSPLHF. The DNA for the CDR3 is TGCGCCAGCAGCCAAGATTTCGGCTCCTATAATTCACCCCTCCACTTT.

The rearrangement links TRBV28 to TRBJ2-7; D ambiguous. The length of the CDR3 is 13 residues. Germline-derived CDR1 and CDR2 are MDHEN and SYDVKM. V lost 6 bases and J 2 bases, leaving 11 bases between the germline ends. The CDR3 nucleotides are TGTGCCAGCAGCCTACCCGTGCCCTACGAGCAGTACTTC. Encoded protein: CASSLPVPYEQYF.

This clonotype is termed large. CDR3 nucleotides: TGTGCCAGCAGTCCCCCCGACAGGGGATATTCACCCCTCCACTTT. Residues: CASSPPDRGYSPLHF. The chain combines TRBV28 with TRBJ1-6, with 8 bases identical to TRBD1. Germline V CDR1 and CDR2: MDHEN, SYDVKM. J was trimmed by 8 bases and V by 5 bases; bases with no gene match: 8. The CDR3 totals 15 residues.

Relative to its sample, this clonotype is medium-sized. The rearrangement joins TRBV28 to TRBJ1-2; D not resolved. The CDR3 loop spans 11 amino acids. Germline CDR1 reads MDHEN; CDR2 reads SYDVKM. Trimming removed 8 bases from V and 7 bases from J, with 11 bases in between. The CDR3 loop is CASARGGGYTF. Written as DNA, the CDR3 is TGTGCCAGCGCCCGAGGAGGTGGCTACACCTTC.

This clonotype is categorized as large. The V call is TRBV5-1, the J call TRBJ1-2, with 8 bases matching TRBD1. The ends lost 2 bases at V and 4 bases at J; junction bases unmatched: 16. The CDR3 is made up of 18 amino acids. Germline CDR1 and CDR2: SGHRS and YFSETQ. The CDR3 DNA reads TGCGCCAGCAGCTTCACAGGGGGAGGTGTGGGTATGCCCTATGGCTACACCTTC. Residues: CASSFTGGGVGMPYGYTF.

V and J are TRBV6-9 and TRBJ2-5; TRBD1 aligns across 8 bases. The V and J ends lost 7 bases and 4 bases, in that order; junction bases with no gene match: 23. CDR1 and CDR2 from the germline V gene are MNHGY and SVAAGI. This CDR3 contains 19 residues. The CDR3 coding sequence is TGTGCCAGCACCTCGACCCCCGGGACAGGTTTTCCACCCGGAGAGACCCAGTACTTC. Translation gives CASTSTPGTGFPPGETQYF.

This clonotype is large in the sample. The chain joins TRBV11-2 to TRBJ1-5; D might be TRBD1 (5 bases). Germline V gives CDR1 SGHAT, CDR2 FQNNGV. V was pared by 2 bases and J by 2 bases, with 16 bases between. The CDR3 sequence is 17 residues long. The chain's CDR3 is CASSLMLGGLGNQPQHF. DNA for the CDR3: TGTGCCAGCAGCTTAATGCTTGGGGGACTCGGCAATCAGCCCCAGCATTTT.

Many counts were recorded for this clonotype. V and J are TRBV11-3 and TRBJ2-7; TRBD2 matches 9 bases. CDR3 size: 14 residues. From germline, CDR1 is SGHNT and CDR2 YENEEA. Trimming removed 8 bases from V and 4 bases from J; junction bases left unmatched: 9. The CDR3 loop reads CASGSSGDLYEQYF. The CDR3 DNA reads as TGTGCCAGCGGGTCTAGCGGGGACTTATACGAGCAGTACTTC.

Judged by abundance, this clonotype is large. This chain uses TRBV11-2 with TRBJ2-1; D might be TRBD2 (6 bases). The V gene's germline CDR1 is SGHAT and CDR2 FQNNGV. V lost 2 bases and J 0 bases, leaving 8 bases between the germline ends. The CDR3 has 15 amino acids. CDR3 DNA: TGTGCCAGCAGCTTATCCGGGAGCTCCTACAATGAGCAGTTCTTC. This sequence encodes CASSLSGSSYNEQFF.

This clonotype was seen only a few times. The rearrangement joins TRBV7-9 to TRBJ2-7, with a tentative D call TRBD2 (7 bases). Germline V gene sequence: CDR1 SEHNR, CDR2 FQNEAQ (reference sequence). The CDR3 extends over 13 amino acids. V dropped 3 bases and J dropped 5 bases, with 11 bases sitting between them. This chain's CDR3 is CASSFTGGDEQYF. The CDR3 bases are TGTGCCAGCAGCTTTACGGGGGGCGACGAGCAGTACTTC.

Relative to its sample, this clonotype is large (0.1 to 1%). The V gene is TRBV20-1, the J gene TRBJ2-7, with D perhaps TRBD1 (6 bases). The CDR3 extends over 12 amino acids. Germline CDR1 is DFQATT and CDR2 is SNEGSKA (reference sequence). This CDR3 is CTPVGQDYEQYF. The CDR3 nucleotides are TGCACCCCCGTGGGACAAGACTACGAGCAGTACTTC.

In its sample, this clonotype ranks as medium-sized (0.01 to 0.1%). This sequence joins TRBV12-3 or TRBV12-4 and TRBJ1-5; 7 nucleotides align to TRBD1. Trimming cost V 6 bases and J 7 bases; bases outside gene matches: 6. The CDR3 is made up of 13 amino acids. CDR3 sequence (DNA): TGTGCCAGCAGAACAGGGGAGGGCCAGCCCCAGCATTTT. Encoded protein: CASRTGEGQPQHF.

This clonotype was picked up a small number of times. The genes are TRBV7-9 and TRBJ2-5; D may be TRBD1 (6 bases). The CDR3 length is 15 residues. Germline V gives CDR1 SEHNR, CDR2 FQNEAQ (reference sequence). V was cut by 5 bases and J by 5 bases, with 18 bases left in between. CDR3 residues: CASSPPDPGVETQYF. The DNA for the CDR3 is TGTGCCAGCAGCCCCCCCGATCCAGGGGTCGAGACCCAGTACTTC.

There are many counts of this clonotype. The chain is built from TRBV20-1 and TRBJ1-5, with 8 bases lining up with TRBD1. V lost 5 bases, J lost 5 bases, and 11 bases stayed unmatched. CDR3 size: 15 residues. CDR1 DFQATT and CDR2 SNEGSKA come from the germline V gene (reference sequence). The CDR3 nucleotides read TGCAGTGCTCATAGGACAGGGCGCGAGTATCAGCCCCAGCATTTT. Translating it yields CSAHRTGREYQPQHF.

The chain is built from TRBV10-2 and TRBJ2-5, with 13 bases aligning to TRBD2. CDR1 and CDR2 from the germline V gene are WSHSY and SAAADI. V gave up 9 bases and J gave up 2 bases; unmatched junction bases: 0. The CDR3 contains 13 residues. CDR3 protein: CARLAGGQETQYF. The DNA of the CDR3 is TGCGCCAGACTAGCGGGGGGGCAAGAGACCCAGTACTTC.

The sample holds a few counts of this clonotype. This sequence joins TRBV15 and TRBJ1-2; D is unclear. The CDR3 extends over 14 amino acids. Germline V lookup: CDR1 LNHNV, CDR2 YYDKDF (reference sequence). V was trimmed by 4 bases and J by 4 bases, leaving 13 bases between them. The DNA for the CDR3 is TGTGCCACCAGCACTGGAGGGATCAGCTATGGCTACACCTTC. Amino acid sequence: CATSTGGISYGYTF.

This clonotype has just a few counts. The rearrangement uses TRBV28 and TRBJ2-3; D not certain. The CDR3 covers 13 residues. Trimming removed 7 bases at V and 0 bases at J, with 8 bases between. In germline, CDR1 is MDHEN, CDR2 SYDVKM. CDR3 sequence reads: CASIPPSTDTQYF. The CDR3 region has the DNA TGTGCCAGCATCCCTCCTAGCACAGATACGCAGTATTTT.